These T cell receptor beta chains were read from a single sample in a study of blood T cells in healthy people across ages. One entry per CDR3 protein, called by TCRdb with MiXCR from the 5' RACE reads. This sample has about 1,600,000 distinct CDR3 sequences; around 39% occur once, and the top ten carry 7.9%. Source material: blood. Receptors originate from a young woman in good health. The CDR3 runs from the conserved cysteine through the conserved F or W. Fields, in order: J gene, clone size, V gene, D gene, CDR3 protein, CDR3 DNA. The D gene is left open where the match is weak. Some rows mark clone size as missing; the rest say once, few, many or name a class of expanded clone.

TRBJ2-2,once,TRBV11-2,-,CASGLQGGTGELFF,TGTGCCAGCGGCCTACAGGGTGGCACCGGGGAGCTGTTTTTT
TRBJ2-1,few,TRBV10-1,-,CASSEGDRGRGLAYNEQFF,TGCGCCAGCAGTGAAGGAGACAGGGGACGGGGACTAGCATACAATGAGCAGTTCTTC
TRBJ2-5,few,TRBV7-6,-,CASSLVLGQAEETQYF,TGTGCCAGCAGCTTAGTGTTGGGTCAGGCAGAAGAGACCCAGTACTTC
TRBJ2-1,few,TRBV27,TRBD2,CASSALGGASYNEQFF,TGTGCCAGCAGTGCTCTCGGGGGGGCCTCCTACAATGAGCAGTTCTTC
TRBJ1-2,few,TRBV20-1,-,CSAPNRVHGYTF,TGCAGTGCTCCGAACAGGGTGCATGGCTACACCTTC
TRBJ2-7,-,TRBV20-1,TRBD2,CSARALGVAGYEQYF,TGCAGTGCTAGAGCGCTAGGAGTAGCGGGGTACGAGCAGTACTTC
TRBJ2-2,-,TRBV29-1,-,CSVVSRANTGELFF,TGCAGCGTTGTATCCAGGGCGAACACCGGGGAGCTGTTTTTT
TRBJ1-1,few,TRBV28,-,CASSARNTEAFF,TGTGCCAGTTCCGCTCGGAACACTGAAGCTTTCTTT
TRBJ2-7,-,TRBV18,TRBD2,CASSPRRFGGDYEQYF,TGTGCCAGCTCACCACGTAGATTCGGGGGGGACTACGAGCAGTACTTC
TRBJ2-7,-,TRBV2,-,CASSEPSGPGTDKVQYEQYF,TGTGCCAGCAGTGAACCCAGCGGACCAGGGACCGATAAAGTCCAGTACGAGCAGTACTTC
TRBJ2-6,-,TRBV7-9,TRBD2,CASSQSGAAAGANVLTF,TGTGCCAGCAGCCAGAGCGGGGCCGCGGCAGGGGCCAACGTCCTGACTTTC
TRBJ2-7,-,TRBV6-6,TRBD1,CASSYAGQGNEQYF,TGTGCCAGCAGTTACGCGGGACAGGGTAACGAGCAGTACTTC
TRBJ2-5,-,TRBV10-3,-,CAAAHGEETQYF,TGTGCCGCCGCTCACGGGGAAGAGACCCAGTACTTC
TRBJ2-4,-,TRBV30,TRBD1,CAWSVQTGENIQYF,TGTGCCTGGAGTGTCCAGACAGGGGAGAACATTCAGTACTTC
TRBJ2-3,-,TRBV27,-,CASSFSPGLSTDTQYF,TGTGCCAGCAGTTTTAGCCCGGGTCTTAGCACAGATACGCAGTATTTT
TRBJ2-7,many,TRBV25-1,-,CASSGGVVSSYEQYF,TGTGCCAGCAGTGGGGGGGTGGTAAGCTCCTACGAGCAGTACTTC
TRBJ2-4,-,TRBV20-1,TRBD2,CSALAGLAKNIQYF,TGCAGTGCTCTAGCGGGGCTAGCCAAAAACATTCAGTACTTC
TRBJ2-7,-,TRBV19,TRBD1,CASSEGQIYEQYF,TGTGCCAGTAGTGAGGGACAGATCTACGAGCAGTACTTC
TRBJ1-2,few,TRBV6-1,-,CASSANTYGYTF,TGTGCCAGCAGTGCTAACACATATGGCTACACCTTC
TRBJ2-5,many,TRBV3-1,-,CASSPPGDVGAQYF,TGTGCCAGCAGCCCACCAGGGGACGTCGGGGCCCAGTACTTC
TRBJ2-3,-,TRBV6-1,-,CASRPDGSTDTQYF,TGTGCCAGCAGACCGGACGGGAGCACAGATACGCAGTATTTT
TRBJ2-3,-,TRBV2,TRBD2,CASSASGDTDTQYF,TGTGCCAGCAGCGCCAGCGGGGACACAGATACGCAGTATTTT
TRBJ2-5,-,TRBV4-1,-,CASSQGQNQETQYF,TGCGCCAGCAGCCAGGGGCAGAACCAAGAGACCCAGTACTTC
TRBJ2-7,few,TRBV7-2,-,CASRLFDLREQYF,TGTGCCAGCAGGTTGTTCGACCTTAGGGAGCAGTACTTC
TRBJ2-5,-,TRBV10-3,TRBD2,CAIKRGGQETQYF,TGTGCCATCAAACGGGGAGGGCAAGAGACCCAGTACTTC
TRBJ2-3,many,TRBV29-1,-,CSVEKGEPTDTQYF,TGCAGCGTTGAGAAGGGGGAGCCCACAGATACGCAGTATTTT
TRBJ2-3,few,TRBV6-1,TRBD1,CASTRVQGVTDTQYF,TGTGCCAGCACCCGCGTCCAGGGGGTCACAGATACGCAGTATTTT
TRBJ2-1,-,TRBV11-3,TRBD2,CASSLPGTSGATLREQFF,TGTGCCAGCAGCCTACCTGGGACTAGCGGGGCCACGCTCCGTGAGCAGTTCTTC
TRBJ2-7,many,TRBV7-2,TRBD2,CASSLLAGDSYEQYF,TGTGCCAGCAGCTTATTAGCGGGAGACTCCTACGAGCAGTACTTC
TRBJ2-5,once,TRBV6-5,-,CASSTTPGPGLGTQYF,TGTGCCAGCAGTACAACGCCGGGACCGGGGTTGGGGACCCAGTACTTC
TRBJ2-2,-,TRBV7-2,TRBD2,CASSLRTSGSGGELFF,TGTGCCAGCAGCCTAAGGACTAGCGGGAGCGGCGGGGAGCTGTTTTTT
TRBJ2-3,-,TRBV7-2,TRBD1,CASSPRQGSPTDTQYF,TGTGCCAGCTCCCCCAGACAGGGATCCCCCACAGATACGCAGTATTTT
TRBJ2-3,once,TRBV20-1,TRBD2,CSARDYGGTADTQYF,TGCAGTGCTAGAGATTACGGGGGGACGGCGGATACGCAGTATTTT
TRBJ1-2,-,TRBV12-3/TRBV12-4,-,CASTLGHHYGYTF,TGTGCCAGCACCCTGGGACACCACTATGGCTACACCTTC
TRBJ1-4,-,TRBV3-1,-,CASSKLTGTGEKLFF,TGTGCCAGCAGCAAACTCACCGGGACGGGTGAAAAACTGTTTTTT
TRBJ2-1,-,TRBV20-1,-,CSAKAPLRRFNGQFF,TGCAGTGCTAAAGCCCCCCTTAGGAGATTCAATGGGCAGTTCTTC
TRBJ2-3,-,TRBV20-1,-,CSADTGGLADTQYF,TGCAGTGCTGATACCGGGGGCTTAGCAGATACGCAGTATTTT
TRBJ2-3,few,TRBV7-9,TRBD2,CASSSRSGHTDTQYF,TGTGCCAGCAGCTCGCGTAGCGGGCACACAGATACGCAGTATTTT
TRBJ2-1,-,TRBV28,-,CASSSTTGTAYNEQFF,TGTGCCAGCAGTTCCACTACCGGGACGGCCTACAATGAGCAGTTCTTC
TRBJ2-1,few,TRBV14,TRBD2,CASSQPTSGGRYNEQFF,TGTGCCAGCAGCCAACCGACTAGCGGGGGTCGCTACAATGAGCAGTTCTTC
TRBJ2-2,-,TRBV27,TRBD2,CASSFSGRDTGELFF,TGTGCCAGCAGTTTTAGCGGGAGAGACACCGGGGAGCTGTTTTTT
TRBJ2-7,-,TRBV20-1,TRBD2,CSSSTSGSFYEQYF,TGCAGTTCTTCGACTAGCGGGAGTTTCTACGAGCAGTACTTC
TRBJ1-1,few,TRBV21-1,-,CASSKPGLYPGETEAFF,TGTGCCAGCAGCAAACCCGGGCTATATCCCGGGGAGACTGAAGCTTTCTTT
TRBJ1-1,-,TRBV4-2,TRBD1,CASSQTQGFGTEAFF,TGTGCCAGCAGCCAGACACAGGGGTTTGGCACTGAAGCTTTCTTT
TRBJ1-2,-,TRBV7-2,-,CASKEGGKGGYTF,TGTGCCAGCAAGGAGGGCGGAAAAGGTGGCTACACCTTC
TRBJ1-1,-,TRBV6-1,-,CAGQQGGNTEAFF,TGTGCCGGTCAACAGGGAGGAAACACTGAAGCTTTCTTT
TRBJ1-4,-,TRBV6-5,-,CASTRRGSNEKLFF,TGTGCCAGCACCCGGAGAGGGAGCAATGAAAAACTGTTTTTT
TRBJ2-7,once,TRBV7-9,TRBD2,CASSFLGAGVNEQYF,TGTGCCAGCAGCTTCCTCGGAGCGGGAGTCAATGAGCAGTACTTC
TRBJ2-2,once,TRBV27,TRBD2,CASSALAGGFTGELFF,TGTGCCAGCAGTGCGCTAGCGGGAGGGTTCACCGGGGAGCTGTTTTTT
TRBJ1-2,few,TRBV20-1,-,CSAKEVNSGSYTF,TGCAGTGCTAAGGAGGTAAACTCTGGGAGCTACACCTTC
TRBJ2-2,-,TRBV27,TRBD1,CASLGQGAGGELFF,TGTGCCAGCTTGGGACAGGGGGCTGGCGGGGAGCTGTTTTTT
TRBJ2-7,-,TRBV20-1,-,CSATFMRGGYEQYF,TGCAGTGCTACCTTTATGCGGGGCGGCTACGAGCAGTACTTC